This T cell receptor beta chain was captured by sequencing in a study of T cell responses to AZD1222 COVID-19 vaccine (dated by TCRdb to the early 2020s). Study-level background: Because spike-specific TCR depth and breadth did not differ between the two schedules, AZD1222 recipients who got a second dose at roughly 4 weeks were pooled with those who got a second dose at roughly 12 weeks. A total of more than 230 trial participants underwent TCR sequencing, of whom about 210 had received two doses of AZD1222 and about 25 had received two doses of the MenACWY control vaccine. Trial participants were enrolled by age into subgroups of 18-55, 56-69 and 70-plus years, and around 150, 28 and 57 TCR-sequenced participants, respectively, were included in these subgroups. The investigation overall reported the following: The vaccine-associated CD4 TCRs covered the entire spike protein, and the dominant responses fell in regions 160-218 and 743-854. Only 5 to 7 AZD1222 recipients were SARS-CoV-2 seropositive at baseline, limiting conclusions about previously exposed vaccinees. The 56-69-year group was small, and its depth increase did not reach significance, likely because of low power. Reportedly, almost half of the unique spike-specific TCRs recognized epitopes lying outside the regions that are mutated in the B.1.351 and B.1.1.7 variants. After two AZD1222 doses, spike-specific TCR breadth and depth were significantly higher than at day 0 and than in MenACWY recipients. Because no day 14 peak-response samples were available, the repertoires could be characterized only after the peak T cell response. Participants were mostly white British, with more females than males. The authors suggested clonal diversity may have been underestimated.

Explained via the paper, the time point label denotes: baseline before first vaccination. The vaccinee samples were drawn from two UK trials, COV001 and COV002, one of which was a single-blind randomized controlled phase 2/3 trial testing AZD1222 (ChAdOx1 nCoV-19) in healthy adults. For TCRbeta chain sequencing, PBMC samples from trial participants were taken at day 0 and at day 28 after the second dose. The CDR3 regions of human TCRbeta chains were subjected to immunosequencing. The published analysis was carried out like this. TCRs in the repertoires were compared against a reference library of SARS-CoV-2-specific TCRs that had been generated with the MIRA antigen-specificity platform. Breadth was defined as the fraction of unique TCRs that were SARS-CoV-2-associated, and depth was defined as the fraction of total T cells that were SARS-CoV-2-associated. Using the MIRA data, every spike-specific TCR was mapped to the spike region that the TCR reacted to and assigned to either a CD4 or a CD8 class. Log10-transformed breadth and depth values were compared by one-way ANOVA with Sidak's multiple comparisons tests. Not all clones reach the TCRdb copy of this immuneACCESS table, which keeps in-frame sequences only. Checked studies attribute under half of the gap to unresolved V genes and leave the rest unexplained. The DNA was the basis for D and trimming; V, J and clone size are from that table. The sample records over 100,000 clones, around nine tenths of which are singletons. 6.9% of the sample is in the top ten clones.

Reading from cysteine to phenylalanine, the CDR3 counts 13 amino acids. The only DNA kept is the CDR3, 39 bases in frame from the first base. Via the germline V gene, CDR1 is SQVTM and CDR2 ANQGSEA. Here V drops 4 bases and J drops 1 base, and the junction holds 2 bases not matched to any gene. About this clone itself: Which antigen it targets is not known. No base quality values were provided; no much bigger clone lies one nucleotide off.

The sequence was obtained from an adult in good health. Sequenced here: peripheral blood, sampled on day 0 of AZD1222 vaccination. Recombination joined TRBV29-1 with TRBJ1-1; 8 bases in between match TRBD1. The CDR3 region: CSVGTGKNTEAFF. Here is the DNA: TGCAGCGTTGGGACAGGGAAGAACACTGAAGCTTTCTTT. With the portions outside the CDR3 filled from the reference TRBV29-1 and TRBJ1-1 genes, the complete variable region becomes SAVISQKPSRDICQRGTSLTIQCQVDSQVTMMFWYRQQPGQSLTLIATANQGSEATYESGFVIDKFPISRPNLTFSTLTVSNMSPEDSSIYLCSVGTGKNTEAFFGQGTRLTVV.